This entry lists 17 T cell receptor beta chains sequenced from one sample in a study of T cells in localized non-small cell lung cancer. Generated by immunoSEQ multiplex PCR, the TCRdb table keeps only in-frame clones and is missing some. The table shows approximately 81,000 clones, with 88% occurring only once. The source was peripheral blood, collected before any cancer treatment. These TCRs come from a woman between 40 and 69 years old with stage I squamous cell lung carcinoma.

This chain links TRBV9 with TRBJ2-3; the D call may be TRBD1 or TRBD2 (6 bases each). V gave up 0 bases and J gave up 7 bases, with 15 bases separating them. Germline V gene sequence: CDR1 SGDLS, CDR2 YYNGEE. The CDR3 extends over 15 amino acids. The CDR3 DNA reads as TGTGCCAGCAGCGTAGCCGGGGGCGGGTGGAATACGCAGTATTTT. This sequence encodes CASSVAGGGWNTQYF.

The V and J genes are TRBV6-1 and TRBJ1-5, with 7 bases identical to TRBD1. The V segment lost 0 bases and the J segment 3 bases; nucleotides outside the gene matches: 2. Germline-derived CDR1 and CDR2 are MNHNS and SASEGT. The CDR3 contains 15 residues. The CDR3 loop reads CASSEAGQLNQPQHF. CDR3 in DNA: TGTGCCAGCAGTGAAGCGGGACAGCTCAATCAGCCCCAGCATTTT.

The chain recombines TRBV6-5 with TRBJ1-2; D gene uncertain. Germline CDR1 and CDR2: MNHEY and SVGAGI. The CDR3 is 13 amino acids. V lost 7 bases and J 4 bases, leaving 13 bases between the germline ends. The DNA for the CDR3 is TGTGCCAGCACCCCGGGCAGAGTCTATGGCTACACCTTC. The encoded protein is CASTPGRVYGYTF.

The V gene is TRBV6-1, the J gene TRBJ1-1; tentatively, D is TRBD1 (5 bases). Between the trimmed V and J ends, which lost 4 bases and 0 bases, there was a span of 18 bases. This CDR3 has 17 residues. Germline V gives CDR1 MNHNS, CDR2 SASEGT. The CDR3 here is CASSGLQVPGVNTEAFF. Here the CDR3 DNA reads TGTGCCAGCAGTGGTCTACAGGTCCCGGGGGTGAACACTGAAGCTTTCTTT.

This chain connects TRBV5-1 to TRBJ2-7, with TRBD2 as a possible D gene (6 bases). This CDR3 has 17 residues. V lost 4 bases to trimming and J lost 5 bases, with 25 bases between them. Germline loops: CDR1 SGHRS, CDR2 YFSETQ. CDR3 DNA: TGCGCCAGCAGCCTTTTGGGGGGACGGGTCAAGTATAACGAGCAGTACTTC. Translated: CASSLLGGRVKYNEQYF.

The CDR3 nucleotides read TGTGCCAGCAGCACGGGGGGACTAGCCTACGAGCAGTACTTC. Amino acid sequence: CASSTGGLAYEQYF. This chain links TRBV5-8 with TRBJ2-7, with TRBD2 matching 8 bases. The CDR3 is 14 residues long. CDR1 and CDR2 (germline): SGHTS, YDEGEE. The junction had 5 bases not matched to a gene; V was cut back by 4 bases and J by 2 bases.

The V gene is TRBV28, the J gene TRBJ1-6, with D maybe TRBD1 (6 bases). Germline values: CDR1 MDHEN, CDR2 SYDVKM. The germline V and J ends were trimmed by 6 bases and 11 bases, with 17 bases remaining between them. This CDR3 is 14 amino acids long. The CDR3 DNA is TGTGCCAGCAGGCCAAACAGGGCCGGGCCACCCCTCCACTTT. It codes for CASRPNRAGPPLHF. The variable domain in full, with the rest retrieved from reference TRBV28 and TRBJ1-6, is DVKVTQSSRYLVKRTGEKVFLECVQDMDHENMFWYRQDPGLGLRLIYFSYDVKMKEKGDIPEGYSVSREKKERFSLILESASTNQTSMYLCASRPNRAGPPLHFGNGTRLTVT.

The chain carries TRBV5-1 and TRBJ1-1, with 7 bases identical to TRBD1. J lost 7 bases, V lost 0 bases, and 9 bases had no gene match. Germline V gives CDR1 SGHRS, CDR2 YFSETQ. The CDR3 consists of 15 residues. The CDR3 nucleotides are TGCGCCAGCAGCTTGGGACAGGGAGGGGGGAGTGAAGCTTTCTTT. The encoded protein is CASSLGQGGGSEAFF.

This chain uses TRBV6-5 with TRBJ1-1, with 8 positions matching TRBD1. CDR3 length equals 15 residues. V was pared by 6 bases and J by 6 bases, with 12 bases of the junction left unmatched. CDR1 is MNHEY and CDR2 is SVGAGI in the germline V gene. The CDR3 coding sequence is TGTGCCAGCAGGGCAGGGGGCGTGAAGGGGTCTGAAGCTTTCTTT. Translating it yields CASRAGGVKGSEAFF.

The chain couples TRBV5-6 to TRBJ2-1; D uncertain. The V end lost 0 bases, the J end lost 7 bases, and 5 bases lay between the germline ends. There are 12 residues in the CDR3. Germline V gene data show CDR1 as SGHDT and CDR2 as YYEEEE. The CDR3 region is CASSLGRNEQFF. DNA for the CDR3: TGTGCCAGCAGCTTGGGTAGGAATGAGCAGTTCTTC.

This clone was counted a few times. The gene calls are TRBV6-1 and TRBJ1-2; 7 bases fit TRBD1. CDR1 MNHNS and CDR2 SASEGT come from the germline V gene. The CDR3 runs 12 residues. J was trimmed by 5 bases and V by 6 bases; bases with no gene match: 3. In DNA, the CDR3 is TGTGCCAGCAGGGACAGGCAATATGGCTACACCTTC. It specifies CASRDRQYGYTF.

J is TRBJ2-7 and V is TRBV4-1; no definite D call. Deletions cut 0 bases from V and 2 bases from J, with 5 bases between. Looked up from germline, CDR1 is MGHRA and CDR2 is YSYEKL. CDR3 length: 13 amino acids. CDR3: CASSQERTYEQYF. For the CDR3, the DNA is TGCGCCAGCAGCCAAGAGAGAACCTACGAGCAGTACTTC.

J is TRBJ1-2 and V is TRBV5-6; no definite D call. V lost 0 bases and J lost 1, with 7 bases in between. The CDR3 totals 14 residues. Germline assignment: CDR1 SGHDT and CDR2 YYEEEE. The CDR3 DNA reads TGTGCCAGCAGCTTGGCCGGCGGTAACTATGGCTACACCTTC. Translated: CASSLAGGNYGYTF.

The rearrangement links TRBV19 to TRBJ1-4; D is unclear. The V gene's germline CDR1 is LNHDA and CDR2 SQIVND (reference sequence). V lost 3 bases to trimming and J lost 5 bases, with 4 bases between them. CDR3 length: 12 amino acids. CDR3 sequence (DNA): TGTGCCAGTAGTATTGCAAATGAAAAACTGTTTTTT. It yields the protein CASSIANEKLFF.

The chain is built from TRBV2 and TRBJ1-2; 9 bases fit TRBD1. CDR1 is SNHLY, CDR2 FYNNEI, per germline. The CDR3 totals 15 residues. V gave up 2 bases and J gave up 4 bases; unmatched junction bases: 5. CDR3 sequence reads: CASSETGTGIYGYTF. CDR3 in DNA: TGTGCCAGCAGTGAAACCGGGACAGGGATCTATGGCTACACCTTC.

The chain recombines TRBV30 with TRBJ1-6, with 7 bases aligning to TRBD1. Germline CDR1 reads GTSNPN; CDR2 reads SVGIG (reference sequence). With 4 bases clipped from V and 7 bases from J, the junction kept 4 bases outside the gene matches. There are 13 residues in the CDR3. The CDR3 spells CAWNEGANSPLHF. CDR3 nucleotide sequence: TGTGCCTGGAATGAGGGGGCCAATTCACCCCTCCACTTT.

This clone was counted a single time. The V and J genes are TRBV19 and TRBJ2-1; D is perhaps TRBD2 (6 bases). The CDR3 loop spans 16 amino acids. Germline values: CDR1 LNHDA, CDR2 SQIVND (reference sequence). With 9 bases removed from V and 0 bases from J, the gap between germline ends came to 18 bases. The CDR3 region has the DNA TGTGCCAGCCGGTTCGGCGGGGCAAGCTCCTACAATGAGCAGTTCTTC. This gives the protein CASRFGGASSYNEQFF.